Listed below are T cell receptor beta chains from one sample, sequenced in a study of blood T cell repertoires in COVID-19. Only in-frame clones appear in the TCRdb table, and some are missing; sequencing was by immunoSEQ multiplex PCR. The sample carries roughly 190,000 clones, roughly 87% recorded once. Specimen: PBMCs or T cells enriched from blood (not recorded which). Receptor source: a woman aged 25 to 39 who had recovered from COVID-19. The CDR3 runs from the conserved cysteine through the conserved F or W. A D gene is named only where the DNA matches it firmly. Expanded clones get a size class; other rows say once, few or many, or leave the size out.

clone_size: .; d_call: TRBD1; v_call: TRBV14; j_call: TRBJ1-4; cdr3_nt: TGTGCCAGCAGCCAATTGACAGGGAAGAATGAAAAACTGTTTTTT; cdr3_aa: CASSQLTGKNEKLFF
clone_size: .; d_call: .; v_call: TRBV11-2; j_call: TRBJ2-3; cdr3_nt: TGTGCCAGCAGCTTAGTCGTAGCGTTCACAGATACGCAGTATTTT; cdr3_aa: CASSLVVAFTDTQYF
clone_size: .; d_call: .; v_call: TRBV24-1; j_call: TRBJ2-3; cdr3_nt: TGTGCCACCAGTGATCCCCTAGGGGGGGCGACCACAGATACGCAGTATTTT; cdr3_aa: CATSDPLGGATTDTQYF
clone_size: .; d_call: .; v_call: TRBV6-2/TRBV6-3; j_call: TRBJ1-5; cdr3_nt: TGTGCCAGCAGCCAGCACAGCCTCAATCAGCCCCAGCATTTT; cdr3_aa: CASSQHSLNQPQHF
clone_size: .; d_call: .; v_call: TRBV6-5; j_call: TRBJ2-5; cdr3_nt: TGTGCCAGCGGAGGGGCAGAGACCCAGTACTTC; cdr3_aa: CASGGAETQYF
clone_size: once; d_call: .; v_call: TRBV5-4; j_call: TRBJ1-2; cdr3_nt: TGTGCCAGCAGCTTTACGGAGAGAGTCGATGGCTACACCTTC; cdr3_aa: CASSFTERVDGYTF
clone_size: once; d_call: .; v_call: TRBV7-8; j_call: TRBJ2-3; cdr3_nt: TGTGCCAGCAGCCTTCCAGGGGCAAGGGGAGATACGCAGTATTTT; cdr3_aa: CASSLPGARGDTQYF
clone_size: .; d_call: TRBD1; v_call: TRBV7-8; j_call: TRBJ1-2; cdr3_nt: TGTGCCAGCAGCTTAACAGGGGGCAACTATGGCTACACCTTC; cdr3_aa: CASSLTGGNYGYTF
clone_size: .; d_call: TRBD1; v_call: TRBV4-3; j_call: TRBJ1-2; cdr3_nt: TGCGCCAGCAGCCAAGATACAGGGGGCGCAATATATGGCTACACCTTC; cdr3_aa: CASSQDTGGAIYGYTF
clone_size: .; d_call: TRBD1; v_call: TRBV5-8; j_call: TRBJ2-3; cdr3_nt: TGTGCCAGCATCTGGACAGGTATTACAGATACGCAGTATTTT; cdr3_aa: CASIWTGITDTQYF
clone_size: few; d_call: TRBD2; v_call: TRBV5-4; j_call: TRBJ2-2; cdr3_nt: TGTGCCAGCAGCTTGGAATGGGGGGGAGCCGGGGAGCTGTTTTTT; cdr3_aa: CASSLEWGGAGELFF
clone_size: .; d_call: .; v_call: TRBV4-2; j_call: TRBJ1-1; cdr3_nt: TGTGCCAGCAGCCAAGAAAATGGTGGCAGGGTGGCGGTGAACACTGAAGCTTTCTTT; cdr3_aa: CASSQENGGRVAVNTEAFF
clone_size: .; d_call: .; v_call: TRBV12-3/TRBV12-4; j_call: TRBJ1-2; cdr3_nt: TGTGCCAGCAGTTTCCGGGGAAACTATGGCTACACCTTC; cdr3_aa: CASSFRGNYGYTF
clone_size: .; d_call: .; v_call: TRBV11-3; j_call: TRBJ2-7; cdr3_nt: TGTGCCAGCAGCCCTCAGTTATACGAGCAGTACTTC; cdr3_aa: CASSPQLYEQYF
clone_size: once; d_call: TRBD1; v_call: TRBV4-3; j_call: TRBJ2-6; cdr3_nt: TGCGCCAGCAGCCCAACAGGGGGCTCTGGGGCCAACGTCCTGACTTTC; cdr3_aa: CASSPTGGSGANVLTF
clone_size: .; d_call: TRBD1; v_call: TRBV30; j_call: TRBJ1-2; cdr3_nt: TGTGCCTGGAGTGCGGGACAGGTTCTATTCTATGGCTACACCTTC; cdr3_aa: CAWSAGQVLFYGYTF
clone_size: .; d_call: .; v_call: TRBV11-2; j_call: TRBJ1-1; cdr3_nt: TGTGCCAGCAGCTTAGACGCGGGGGGTCGGAAAGCTTTCTTT; cdr3_aa: CASSLDAGGRKAFF
clone_size: once; d_call: .; v_call: TRBV7-9; j_call: TRBJ1-6; cdr3_nt: TGTGCCAGCAGCCCCCTGAGACAGCGAGATTCACCCCTCCACTTT; cdr3_aa: CASSPLRQRDSPLHF
clone_size: few; d_call: TRBD2; v_call: TRBV13; j_call: TRBJ2-5; cdr3_nt: TGTGCCAGCAGCAAACTAGCGGGAGTCGGGGAGACCCAGTACTTC; cdr3_aa: CASSKLAGVGETQYF
clone_size: once; d_call: .; v_call: TRBV5-1; j_call: TRBJ1-6; cdr3_nt: TGCGCCAGCAGCTTGGTAGGGGGCTCCTATAATTCACCCCTCCACTTT; cdr3_aa: CASSLVGGSYNSPLHF
clone_size: .; d_call: TRBD2; v_call: TRBV9; j_call: TRBJ2-5; cdr3_nt: TGTGCCAGCAGCGTAGCAATGAGCGGGGGGACCCAAGAGACCCAGTACTTC; cdr3_aa: CASSVAMSGGTQETQYF
clone_size: .; d_call: TRBD1; v_call: TRBV29-1; j_call: TRBJ2-7; cdr3_nt: TGCAGCGCTACCGGGGACAGGGCTAGCTCCTACGAGCAGTACTTC; cdr3_aa: CSATGDRASSYEQYF
clone_size: once; d_call: .; v_call: TRBV7-9; j_call: TRBJ1-4; cdr3_nt: TGTGCCAGCAGCCTAACTAATGAAAAACTGTTTTTT; cdr3_aa: CASSLTNEKLFF
clone_size: .; d_call: TRBD1; v_call: TRBV27; j_call: TRBJ1-5; cdr3_nt: TGTGCCAGCGGGACAGGCGGTGCCCAGCCCCAGCATTTT; cdr3_aa: CASGTGGAQPQHF
clone_size: once; d_call: .; v_call: TRBV18; j_call: TRBJ1-6; cdr3_nt: TGTGCCAGCTCCGCGGGGCCGGGAGGAGGGTCACCCCTCCACTTT; cdr3_aa: CASSAGPGGGSPLHF
clone_size: .; d_call: .; v_call: TRBV13; j_call: TRBJ1-6; cdr3_nt: TGTGCCAGCAGCTTATGGGCCAATTCACCCCTCCACTTT; cdr3_aa: CASSLWANSPLHF
clone_size: .; d_call: .; v_call: TRBV5-1; j_call: TRBJ1-1; cdr3_nt: TGCGCCAGCAGCTTGGGGCAAGAGAACACTGAAGCTTTCTTT; cdr3_aa: CASSLGQENTEAFF
clone_size: .; d_call: .; v_call: TRBV12-5; j_call: TRBJ2-2; cdr3_nt: TGTGCTAGTGGTCCCCTAGTTCGAACCGGGGAGCTGTTTTTT; cdr3_aa: CASGPLVRTGELFF
clone_size: .; d_call: .; v_call: TRBV7-9; j_call: TRBJ1-1; cdr3_nt: TGTGCCAGCAGCCCAGGGGCGACTGAAGCTTTCTTT; cdr3_aa: CASSPGATEAFF
clone_size: .; d_call: .; v_call: TRBV14; j_call: TRBJ1-2; cdr3_nt: TGTGCCAGCAGCCAATCAGGGTATGGCTACACCTTC; cdr3_aa: CASSQSGYGYTF
clone_size: .; d_call: .; v_call: TRBV24-1; j_call: TRBJ1-5; cdr3_nt: TGTGCCACCAGTGATGCGGGGAATCAGCCCCAGCATTTT; cdr3_aa: CATSDAGNQPQHF
clone_size: .; d_call: TRBD1; v_call: TRBV19; j_call: TRBJ1-6; cdr3_nt: TGTGCCAGTAGTATAGGCGGACAGGGCTTTTCACCCCTCCACTTT; cdr3_aa: CASSIGGQGFSPLHF
clone_size: once; d_call: .; v_call: TRBV5-4; j_call: TRBJ2-7; cdr3_nt: TGTGCCAGCAGCACGCCCGCAGACAGCACCTACGAGCAGTACTTC; cdr3_aa: CASSTPADSTYEQYF
clone_size: .; d_call: .; v_call: TRBV6-5; j_call: TRBJ2-1; cdr3_nt: TGTGCCAGCAGTTACGCGGGACCACCTCAAGAGCAGTTCTTC; cdr3_aa: CASSYAGPPQEQFF
clone_size: .; d_call: .; v_call: TRBV5-1; j_call: TRBJ1-6; cdr3_nt: TGCGCCAGCAGCTTTACGGGGGATCAATCACCCCTCCACTTT; cdr3_aa: CASSFTGDQSPLHF